Shown below are 26 T cell receptor beta chains from a single sample sequenced in a study of CD8+ T cells in alopecia areata. Sequencing used cDNA as its template, made by extracting RNA and reverse transcribing it. Using immunoSEQ multiplex PCR, the repertoire was profiled, and TCRdb retains in-frame clones only, with some absent. The sample is made up of approximately 280,000 clones, none counted only once. Researchers sorted pooled cutaneous lymph node cells on the basis of CD4, CD8alpha, NKG2D, NKG2ACE and other markers. The specimen was CD4+ T cells sorted from a lymph node. The receptor source for this set is a C3H/HeJ mouse with alopecia areata. This mouse strain has H2-k as its MHC haplotype.

A few counts support this clone. The germline and genes are mouse ones. Read coverage stops 4 residues before the CDR3 terminus; the germline J gene supplies the remainder. Within the sample, other DNA sequences also encode this same CDR3. The chain joins TRBV19 to TRBJ1-1, with a weak D call TRBD1 (6 bases). V lost 2 bases to trimming and J lost 1 base, with 9 bases between them. This CDR3 spans 14 amino acids. In germline, CDR1 is FNHDT, CDR2 SITEND (reference sequence). The CDR3 sequence: CASSMVGGNTEVFF. CDR3 DNA, as far as it was read: TGTGCCAGCAGTATGGTAGGGGGAAACACA.

The table lists this clone with a few counts. Germline and genes here are mouse. From the germline J gene comes the end of the CDR3, since the read stops 4 residues before it. The V gene is TRBV13-1, the J gene TRBJ2-3, with 8 positions matching TRBD1. The junction had 8 bases not matched to a gene; V was cut back by 5 bases and J by 3 bases. This CDR3 contains 15 residues. Germline assignment: CDR1 NSHNY and CDR2 SYGAGN. CDR3 sequence: CASSLQGARAETLYF. The sequenced CDR3 bases are TGTGCCAGCAGCCTTCAGGGGGCTAGGGCAGAA.

Comments on this clone: Gene names denote mouse genes. The CDR3 end lies 4 residues beyond the end of the read and is filled in from the germline J gene. V gene TRBV13-1 combines with J gene TRBJ2-5, with D perhaps matching TRBD2 (5 bases). The CDR3 consists of 11 residues. Germline assignment: CDR1 NSHNY and CDR2 SYGAGN. CDR3 sequence: CASKWGDTQYF. The part of the CDR3 DNA that was read is TGTGCCAGCAAATGGGGAGAC.

A remark on this clone: Gene names are mouse gene names. The read ends 4 residues shy of where the CDR3 ends; the end is completed using the germline J gene. Other nucleotide sequences in the sample specify the same CDR3. The gene calls are TRBV19 and TRBJ1-2, with a tentative D call TRBD1 (6 bases). The germline V and J ends were trimmed by 3 bases and 1 base, with 10 bases remaining between them. Germline V gene data show CDR1 as FNHDT and CDR2 as SITEND (reference sequence). This CDR3 contains 14 residues. CDR3 region: CASSTGQQNSDYTF. CDR3 DNA (partial): TGTGCCAGCAGTACAGGACAGCAAAACTCC.

This clone was seen repeatedly, ten times or more. Germline and genes here are mouse. The read ends 4 residues shy of where the CDR3 ends; the end is completed using the germline J gene. Distinct nucleotide sequences in the sample also encode this CDR3. This chain links TRBV5 with TRBJ1-2; D is unclear. Germline V gene sequence: CDR1 LGHNA, CDR2 YNLKQL (reference sequence). The V end lost 1 base, the J end lost 4 bases, and 4 bases lay between the germline ends. CDR3 length: 12 residues. The CDR3 DNA, read in part, is TGTGCCAGCAGCCAAGGGGGCTCC. Translated, it gives CASSQGGS. The full CDR3 reads CASSQGGSDYTF.

Concerning this clone itself: The gene names here belong to mouse. The read finishes 4 residues shy of the CDR3 end, and the germline J gene is used to complete it. The V and J genes are TRBV1 and TRBJ2-7, with 9 bases lining up with TRBD2. The length of the CDR3 is 15 residues. Germline lookup yields CDR1 NSQYPW and CDR2 LRSPGD (reference sequence). The covered CDR3 bases are TGCACCTGCAGTGCAGAGTTACTGGGGGGATAT. Translating gives CTCSAELLGGY. In full, the CDR3 is CTCSAELLGGYEQYF.

This clone has at least ten counts. All gene names here are mouse names. The read falls 4 residues short of the CDR3 end, and the missing part is taken from the germline J gene. The chain is built from TRBV17 and TRBJ2-2; TRBD2 might be the D (7 bases). V shed 1 base and J shed 3 bases, with 12 bases lying between them. The CDR3 is 16 amino acids. In germline, CDR1 is MNHDT, CDR2 YYDKIL. Here the CDR3 reads CASSRAGGRDTGQLYF. The CDR3 DNA, read in part, is TGTGCTAGCAGTAGAGCCGGGGGGCGCGACACCGGG.

This clone has ten or more counts. The gene names here belong to mouse. Sequencing ends 4 residues short of the CDR3 end; the germline J gene provides the rest. V and J are TRBV19 and TRBJ2-1; 9 bases align to TRBD2. Per germline, CDR1 FNHDT and CDR2 SITEND (reference sequence). The CDR3 extends over 15 amino acids. With V trimmed by 0 bases and J by 3 bases, 1 base remained unmatched. Partial CDR3 DNA: TGTGCCAGCAGTATAGACTGGGGGGCCTATGCT. Translation: CASSIDWGAYA. The complete CDR3 sequence is CASSIDWGAYAEQFF.

With respect to this clone: All gene names here are mouse names. The read ends 4 residues before the CDR3 terminus; that terminus is restored from the germline J gene. The V and J genes are TRBV1 and TRBJ1-2; D is perhaps TRBD1 (5 bases). CDR3 length: 15 residues. Trimming took off 0 bases at V and 3 bases at J, with 11 bases between the two ends. Germline CDR1 NSQYPW, CDR2 LRSPGD (reference sequence). The sequenced CDR3 bases are TGCACCTGCAGTGCAGATGTGAGGGGAGACTCC. Translating it yields CTCSADVRGDS. The full CDR3 protein reads CTCSADVRGDSDYTF.

Turning to this clone: Gene labels here are mouse ones. The read finishes 4 residues shy of the CDR3 end, and the germline J gene is used to complete it. This sample also contains other DNA sequences that code for the same CDR3. This chain uses TRBV1 with TRBJ2-5; D is unresolved. Trimming cost V 3 bases and J 2 bases, with 6 bases left between them. The germline CDR1 and CDR2 sequences are NSQYPW and LRSPGD (reference sequence). The CDR3 is 13 amino acids. The covered CDR3 bases are TGCACCTGCAGTGCCCAGATCCAAGAC. Protein: CTCSAQIQD. The CDR3 in full is CTCSAQIQDTQYF.

This clone was recorded a few times. Mouse gene names and germline throughout. The missing CDR3 end, 4 residues past where the read stops, is filled in from the germline J gene. This same CDR3 is encoded by further DNA sequences in the sample. This sequence joins TRBV13-1 and TRBJ2-5, with 10 bases that match TRBD2. V shed 4 bases and J 2 bases; nucleotides not matched to a gene: 1. The length of the CDR3 is 14 residues. Germline CDR1 is NSHNY and CDR2 is SYGAGN. Incomplete CDR3 DNA: TGTGCCAGCAGTCGGACTGGGGGCCAAGAC. This sequence encodes CASSRTGGQD. The full CDR3 reads CASSRTGGQDTQYF.

This clone occurred a few times. Gene names refer to mouse genes. The read gets to within 4 residues of the CDR3 end, and the germline J gene fills in the rest. The rearrangement joins TRBV13-3 to TRBJ2-5; a possible D gene is TRBD1 (5 bases). Germline V CDR1 and CDR2: NNHDY, SYVADS. This CDR3 contains 12 residues. The part of the CDR3 DNA that was read is TGTGCCAGCAGCCAGGGAAAAGAC. Translating it yields CASSQGKD. The whole CDR3 is CASSQGKDTQYF.

This clone was found a few times. Each gene name is a mouse one. The read is 4 residues too short to cover the CDR3 end, so that end is filled in from the germline J gene. The chain combines TRBV1 with TRBJ2-5; a possible D gene is TRBD2 (6 bases). The CDR3 spans 14 residues. Looked up from germline, CDR1 is NSQYPW and CDR2 is LRSPGD (reference sequence). The part of the CDR3 DNA that was read is TGCACCTGCAGTGCAGGGGGGGTTCTAGAC. Translation gives CTCSAGGVLD. The whole CDR3 sequence is CTCSAGGVLDTQYF. Complete variable domain (other parts from reference TRBV1 and TRBJ2-5): VTLLEQNPRWRLVPRGQAVNLRCILKNSQYPWMSWYQQDLQKQLQWLFTLRSPGDKEVKSLPGADYLATRVTDTELRLQVANMSQGRTLYCTCSAGGVLDTQYFGPGTRLLVL.

This clone was observed a handful of times. Mouse gene names and germline throughout. The read terminates 4 residues before the CDR3 end, so the remaining end is supplied by the germline J gene. J is TRBJ2-1 and V is TRBV13-3; 7 nucleotides agree with TRBD2. Trimming removed 6 bases from V and 0 bases from J; junction bases left unmatched: 3. Germline V CDR1 and CDR2: NNHDY, SYVADS. The CDR3 contains 14 residues. CDR3: CASKDWFNYAEQFF. CDR3 DNA, as far as it was read: TGTGCCAGCAAGGACTGGTTTAACTATGCT.

This clone has a count of ten or more. Mouse names are used for the genes. The read terminates 4 residues before the CDR3 end, so the remaining end is supplied by the germline J gene. This CDR3 is also generated by other DNA sequences in the sample. This chain uses TRBV17 with TRBJ2-2; TRBD1 matches 8 bases. Germline CDR1 and CDR2: MNHDT and YYDKIL. Trimming cost V 6 bases and J 1 base; bases outside gene matches: 4. The CDR3 loop spans 15 amino acids. The CDR3 loop reads CASSRDRGNTGQLYF. The DNA read from the CDR3 is TGTGCTAGCAGCCGAGACAGGGGAAACACCGGG.

This clone has more than one count but fewer than ten. All gene names here are mouse names. The CDR3 extends 4 residues past the end of the read, so its final part is completed from the germline J gene. This sequence joins TRBV29 and TRBJ2-7, with D maybe TRBD2 (7 bases). The ends were cut back, 0 bases at V and 0 bases at J, with 12 bases in the middle. The length of the CDR3 is 16 residues. Per germline, CDR1 MSHET and CDR2 SYDVDS. Partial CDR3 DNA: TGTGCTAGCAGTTTATCTGGGGGGCCCTCCTCCTAT. It codes for CASSLSGGPSSY. The whole CDR3 is CASSLSGGPSSYEQYF.

This clone was picked up a small number of times. Gene names denote mouse genes. The read ends 4 residues shy of where the CDR3 ends; the end is completed using the germline J gene. This sample also contains other DNA sequences that code for the same CDR3. The J gene is TRBJ2-3, the V gene TRBV1, with a possible D match to TRBD1 (5 bases). This CDR3 is 14 amino acids long. V was cut by 0 bases and J by 3 bases, with 7 bases left in between. CDR1 is NSQYPW, CDR2 LRSPGD, per germline (reference sequence). The CDR3 region is CTCSAERTAETLYF. CDR3 DNA, as far as it was read: TGCACCTGCAGTGCAGAGCGGACAGCAGAA. The full variable domain, in which reference TRBV1 and TRBJ2-3 provide the parts outside the CDR3, is VTLLEQNPRWRLVPRGQAVNLRCILKNSQYPWMSWYQQDLQKQLQWLFTLRSPGDKEVKSLPGADYLATRVTDTELRLQVANMSQGRTLYCTCSAERTAETLYFGSGTRLTVL.

As concerns this clone: Gene labels here are mouse ones. The read comes to an end 4 residues before the CDR3 does, leaving the germline J gene to fill in the end. Distinct nucleotide sequences in the sample also encode this CDR3. The V gene is TRBV1, the J gene TRBJ2-5; D is uncertain. Trimming removed 2 bases from V and 0 bases from J, with 6 bases in between. Germline CDR1 is NSQYPW and CDR2 is LRSPGD (reference sequence). This CDR3 spans 14 amino acids. The covered CDR3 bases are TGCACCTGCAGTGCACACAGTAACCAAGAC. Protein product: CTCSAHSNQD. The full CDR3 reads CTCSAHSNQDTQYF.

This clone was counted only a few times. Any gene name here is a mouse gene name. Other DNA sequences of this sample code for an identical CDR3. CDR3 residues: CTCSAGDNYEQYF. CDR3 DNA, as far as it was read: TGCACCTGCAGTGCGGGGGACAACTAT. The J gene is TRBJ2-7, the V gene TRBV1, with a possible D match to TRBD1 (6 bases). The CDR3 end lies 4 residues beyond the end of the read and is filled in from the germline J gene. V dropped 3 bases and J dropped 3 bases, with 9 bases sitting between them. This CDR3 is built from 13 residues. CDR1 is NSQYPW, CDR2 LRSPGD, per germline (reference sequence).

This clone showed up just a few times. Gene and germline names: mouse. The read terminates 4 residues before the CDR3 end, so the remaining end is supplied by the germline J gene. J is TRBJ2-1 and V is TRBV4, with 11 bases matching TRBD2. CDR3 length equals 15 residues. The germline CDR1 and CDR2 sequences are LGHDT and YNNKQL (reference sequence). With 4 bases clipped from V and 3 bases from J, the junction kept 2 bases outside the gene matches. The CDR3 is CASSLTGGGYAEQFF. The sequenced CDR3 bases are TGTGCCAGCAGCTTGACTGGGGGGGGCTATGCT.

This clone was recorded many times. Genes here carry mouse names. From the germline J gene comes the end of the CDR3, since the read stops 4 residues before it. The sample carries other DNA sequences with the same CDR3. V and J are TRBV1 and TRBJ1-2, with 7 bases fitting TRBD1. CDR3 length: 15 residues. Trimming removed 0 bases from V and 2 bases from J; junction bases left unmatched: 3. Germline V lookup: CDR1 NSQYPW, CDR2 LRSPGD (reference sequence). CDR3 sequence reads: CTCSADQGGNSDYTF. The part of the CDR3 DNA that was read is TGCACCTGCAGTGCAGATCAAGGGGGCAACTCC.

This clone has only a few counts. Gene names refer to mouse genes. The read terminates 4 residues ahead of where the CDR3 ends, so the germline J gene completes it. The rearrangement links TRBV19 to TRBJ2-2; the D gene is possibly TRBD1 (6 bases). V dropped 2 bases and J dropped 1 base, with 9 bases sitting between them. Per the germline V gene, CDR1 is FNHDT and CDR2 is SITEND (reference sequence). This CDR3 spans 15 amino acids. The DNA read from the CDR3 is TGTGCCAGCAGTATTTGGGACAAAAACACCGGG. It yields the protein CASSIWDKNTG. In full, the CDR3 is CASSIWDKNTGQLYF.

This clone was detected only a few times. The gene symbols are mouse symbols. The read terminates 4 residues before the CDR3 end, so the remaining end is supplied by the germline J gene. The rearrangement uses TRBV13-3 and TRBJ2-4; D is perhaps TRBD1 (6 bases). CDR3 size: 15 residues. The V gene lost 5 bases and the J gene lost 2 bases, with 15 bases spanning the gap. CDR1 and CDR2 from the germline V gene are NNHDY and SYVADS. CDR3 in amino acids: CASSAIAGDQNTLYF. The covered CDR3 bases are TGTGCCAGCAGCGCCATCGCAGGGGATCAAAAC.

About this clone itself: All gene names here are mouse names. The read is 4 residues too short to cover the CDR3 end, so that end is filled in from the germline J gene. Other DNA variants within this sample encode the same CDR3. This sequence joins TRBV19 and TRBJ1-2; D perhaps matches TRBD1 (5 bases). The V end lost 4 bases, the J end lost 2 bases, and 9 bases lay between the germline ends. This CDR3 is built from 13 residues. Germline V gene lookup returns CDR1 FNHDT and CDR2 SITEND (reference sequence). This CDR3 is CASSPRQNSDYTF. The part of the CDR3 DNA that was read is TGTGCCAGCAGTCCTCGACAGAACTCC.

To note about this clone: The germline and genes are mouse ones. The read terminates 4 residues ahead of where the CDR3 ends, so the germline J gene completes it. The V call is TRBV1, the J call TRBJ2-5; TRBD1 agrees at 10 bases. CDR1 NSQYPW and CDR2 LRSPGD come from the germline V gene (reference sequence). This CDR3 has 14 residues. CDR3 sequence: CTCSPGTGEDTQYF. CDR3 DNA (partial): TGCACCTGCAGCCCCGGGACAGGGGAAGAC.

This clone was detected only a few times. Gene names refer to mouse genes. The CDR3 extends 4 residues past the end of the read, so its final part is completed from the germline J gene. V gene TRBV13-1 combines with J gene TRBJ2-5; 8 positions match TRBD2. The length of the CDR3 is 15 residues. Germline CDR1 and CDR2: NSHNY and SYGAGN. The J segment lost 2 bases and the V segment lost 4 bases, leaving 6 bases of the junction unmatched. The CDR3 loop reads CASSPWGAVQDTQYF. The covered CDR3 bases are TGTGCCAGCAGTCCCTGGGGGGCCGTCCAAGAC.